This T cell receptor beta chain comes out of a study of T cells after posttransplantation cyclophosphamide. Broader study findings: Tissue-infiltrating T cells from skin or gut overlapped little with blood T cells. Donor-recipient repertoire similarity was low at 1-2 months, rising over year one. Recipient CMV seropositivity and CMV reactivation strongly tracked TRB clonality.

V dropped 5 bases and J dropped 3; count of bases not matched to a gene: 5. Germline V gives CDR1 LNHDA, CDR2 SQIVND (reference sequence). This CDR3 is 15 amino acids long. The naive gate required viable CD3+CD4+ or CD3+CD8+ cells with CCR7+CD45RA+CD45RO-CD95-CD27+CD28+ phenotype. This related bone marrow graft donor gave peripheral blood on the day of marrow donation. To note about this clone: Its specificity is not known.

Sequencing was performed with immunoSEQ multiplex PCR; in TCRdb, only in-frame clones are kept and a portion is missing. Here the sample spans roughly 20,000 clones, approximately 98% being singletons. The sequence came from a man aged 35 to 55 in good health, CMV-negative, and a related stem cell transplant donor. The genes are TRBV19 and TRBJ1-5, with 9 bases that match TRBD1. Sequencing used naive CD4+ T cells sorted from PBMCs. This CDR3 is CASSWGQGFNQPQHF. The CDR3 nucleotides read TGTGCCAGTAGTTGGGGACAGGGATTCAATCAGCCCCAGCATTTT.